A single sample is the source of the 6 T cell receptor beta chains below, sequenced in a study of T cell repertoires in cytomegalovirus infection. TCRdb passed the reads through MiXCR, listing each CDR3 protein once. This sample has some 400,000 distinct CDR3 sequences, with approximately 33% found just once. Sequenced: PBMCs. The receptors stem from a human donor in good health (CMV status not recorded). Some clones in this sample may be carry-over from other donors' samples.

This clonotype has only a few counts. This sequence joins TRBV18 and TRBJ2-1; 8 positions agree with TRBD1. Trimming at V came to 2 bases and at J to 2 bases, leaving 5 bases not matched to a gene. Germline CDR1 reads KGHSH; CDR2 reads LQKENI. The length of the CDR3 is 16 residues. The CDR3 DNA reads TGTGCCAGCTCACCAGCGACAGGGGTCCCCTACAATGAGCAGTTCTTC. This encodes CASSPATGVPYNEQFF.

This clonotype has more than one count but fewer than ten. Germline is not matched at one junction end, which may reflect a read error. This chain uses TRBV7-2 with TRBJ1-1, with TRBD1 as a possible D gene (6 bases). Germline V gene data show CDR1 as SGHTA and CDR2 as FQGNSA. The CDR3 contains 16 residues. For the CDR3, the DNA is TGTGCCAGCAGCTATCCGACAGGAGGACTTGGCACTGAAGATTTCTTT. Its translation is CASSYPTGGLGTEDFF.

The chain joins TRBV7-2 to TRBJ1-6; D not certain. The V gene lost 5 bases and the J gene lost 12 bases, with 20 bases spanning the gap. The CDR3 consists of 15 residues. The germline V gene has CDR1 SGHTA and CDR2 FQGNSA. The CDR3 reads CASSPTDSESLPLHF. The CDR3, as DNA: TGTGCCAGCAGCCCTACAGACTCCGAAAGTTTACCCCTCCACTTT.

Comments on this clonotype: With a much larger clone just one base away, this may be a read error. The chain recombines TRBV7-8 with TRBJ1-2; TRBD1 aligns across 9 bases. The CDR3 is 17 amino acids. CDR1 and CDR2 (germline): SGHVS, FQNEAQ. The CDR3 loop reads CPSSLVGTGLPNYGYTF. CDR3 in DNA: TGTCCCAGCAGCTTAGTTGGGACAGGGCTTCCTAACTATGGCTACACCTTC.

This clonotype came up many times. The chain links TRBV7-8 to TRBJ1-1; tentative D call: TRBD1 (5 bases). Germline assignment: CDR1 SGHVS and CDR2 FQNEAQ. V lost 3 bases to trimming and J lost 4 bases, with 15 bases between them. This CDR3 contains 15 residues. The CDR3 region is CASSFVGQRGTEAFF. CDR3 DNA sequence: TGTGCCAGCAGCTTTGTTGGACAAAGGGGCACTGAAGCTTTCTTT.

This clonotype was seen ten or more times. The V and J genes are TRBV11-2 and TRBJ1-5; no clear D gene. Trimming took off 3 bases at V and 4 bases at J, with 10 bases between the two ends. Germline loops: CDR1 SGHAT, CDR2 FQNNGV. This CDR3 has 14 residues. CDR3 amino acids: CASSFGSSNQPQHF. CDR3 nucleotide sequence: TGTGCCAGCAGCTTCGGCTCCAGTAATCAGCCCCAGCATTTT.